This T cell receptor (beta chain) was retrieved from a study of blood T cell repertoires in COVID-19. As for the study in general: Whether acute or convalescent, the COVID-19 samples came from the United States, Italy and Spain. The cDNA or gDNA used as material had been derived from T cells, B-cell-depleted T cells, or PBMCs.

As processed by the authors: From reference gene primer amplification, estimates of nucleated cell counts were derived. Clones were read by immunoSEQ multiplex PCR, and TCRdb kept only the in-frame ones, dropping some. V, J and clone size reflect that table, while D and trimming were determined from the DNA. Of under 200,000 clones in the sample, 70% to 90% were seen once. In its sample, this clone was seen a few times. The receptor comes from a woman older than 75 in a cohort sampled during active or convalescent COVID-19. The sequencing sample was made of peripheral blood.

CDR3 coding DNA: TGTGCCAGCAGTTTTTGGGGACAGGGGGCGGAAGCTTTCTTT. It specifies CASSFWGQGAEAFF. The chain links TRBV27 to TRBJ1-1; TRBD1 aligns across 12 bases. Looked up from germline, CDR1 is MNHEY and CDR2 is SMNVEV (reference sequence). Trimming took 3 bases from V and 8 from J; bases not matched to a gene: 4. This CDR3 has 14 residues.